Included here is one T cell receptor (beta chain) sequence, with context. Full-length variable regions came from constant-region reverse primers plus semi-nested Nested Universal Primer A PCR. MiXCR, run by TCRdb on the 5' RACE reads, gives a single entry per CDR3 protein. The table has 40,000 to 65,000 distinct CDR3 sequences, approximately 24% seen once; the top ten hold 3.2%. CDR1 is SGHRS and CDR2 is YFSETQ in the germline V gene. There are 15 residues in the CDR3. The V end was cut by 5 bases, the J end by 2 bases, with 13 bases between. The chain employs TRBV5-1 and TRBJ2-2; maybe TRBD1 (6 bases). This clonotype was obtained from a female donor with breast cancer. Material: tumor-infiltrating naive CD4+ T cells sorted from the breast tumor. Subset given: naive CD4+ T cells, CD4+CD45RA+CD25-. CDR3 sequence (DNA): TGCGCCAGCAGACCAGGACAGCTAAACACCGGGGAGCTGTTTTTT. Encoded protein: CASRPGQLNTGELFF.